These 22 T cell receptor beta chains were sequenced from one sample in a study of blood T cell repertoires in COVID-19 (dated by TCRdb to about 2020). The method was the immunoSEQ multiplex PCR assay. TCRdb holds this immuneACCESS table with in-frame rearrangements only. Some clones are missing; in checked studies, unresolved V genes explain under half, and the rest has no known cause. Present in this sample are about 220,000 clones, roughly 83% of which were seen just once. The ten largest make up under 1.5% of the sample. The sample taken for sequencing was PBMCs or T cells enriched from blood (not recorded which). Receptor source: a woman aged 40 to 49 with acute COVID-19.

The chain is built from TRBV20-1 and TRBJ2-1, with TRBD2 matching 8 bases. The CDR3 is made up of 14 amino acids. Germline CDR1 DFQATT, CDR2 SNEGSKA (reference sequence). Unmatched junction bases numbered 9, after V lost 3 bases and J lost 8 bases. CDR3: CSASRGGQGDEQFF. The CDR3 DNA reads as TGCAGTGCTAGTCGCGGGGGGCAGGGCGATGAGCAGTTCTTC.

The sample holds many counts of this clone. This chain joins TRBV2 and TRBJ2-1; TRBD2 might be the D (5 bases). Trimming took 8 bases from V and 0 from J, leaving 11 bases between them. This CDR3 is built from 14 residues. CDR1 is SNHLY and CDR2 is FYNNEI in the germline V gene. CDR3 sequence: CASQRLVSYNEQFF. The CDR3 nucleotides read TGTGCCAGCCAGCGGCTAGTCTCCTACAATGAGCAGTTCTTC. Filled out from reference TRBV2 and TRBJ2-1, the complete variable domain reads EPEVTQTPSHQVTQMGQEVILRCVPISNHLYFYWYRQILGQKVEFLVSFYNNEISEKSEIFDDQFSVERPDGSNFTLKIRSTKLEDSAMYFCASQRLVSYNEQFFGPGTRLTVL.

This chain connects TRBV7-7 to TRBJ2-1; 13 bases match TRBD2. With 5 bases clipped from V and 9 bases from J, the junction kept 16 bases outside the gene matches. The CDR3 extends over 18 amino acids. Germline V gene sequence: CDR1 SSHAT, CDR2 FNYEAQ (reference sequence). The chain's CDR3 is CASSPALGRLAGGGEQFF. CDR3 nucleotides: TGTGCCAGCAGCCCCGCTCTAGGGAGACTAGCGGGGGGCGGTGAGCAGTTCTTC.

The chain is built from TRBV12-2 and TRBJ1-4. TRBV12-2 has pseudogene status. This CDR3 has 19 amino acids. DNA for the CDR3: TGTGCAAGTCGCTTAGCGATACGTTCCCCAGCAACTAAAAATGAAAAACTGTTTTTT. It is translated as CASRLAIRSPATKNEKLFF.

This chain uses TRBV18 with TRBJ2-1, with 12 bases that match TRBD2. The V gene's germline CDR1 is KGHSH and CDR2 LQKENI. The junction had 9 bases not matched to a gene; V was cut back by 10 bases and J by 8 bases. CDR3 length: 14 residues. Written as DNA, the CDR3 is TGTGCCACCTCTAGCGGGAGGGAGGACTATGAGCAGTTCTTC. Protein sequence: CATSSGREDYEQFF.

The chain links TRBV27 to TRBJ2-7; D gene uncertain. Per germline, CDR1 MNHEY and CDR2 SMNVEV (reference sequence). The germline V and J ends were trimmed by 0 bases and 4 bases, with 7 bases remaining between them. The CDR3 runs 13 residues. This chain's CDR3 is CASSLSAYYEQYF. DNA for the CDR3: TGTGCCAGCAGTTTATCGGCATATTACGAGCAGTACTTC.

This clone was found a few times. The rearrangement uses TRBV9 and TRBJ2-2, with TRBD1 matching 9 bases. The junction had 4 bases not matched to a gene; V was cut back by 3 bases and J by 7 bases. This CDR3 has 14 amino acids. Germline CDR1 and CDR2: SGDLS and YYNGEE. In DNA form, the CDR3 reads TGTGCCAGCAGCGCTACAGGGGGCGGCGGGGAGCTGTTTTTT. This codes for CASSATGGGGELFF.

The chain uses TRBV14 and TRBJ1-6; D gene ambiguous. Germline V gives CDR1 SGHDN, CDR2 FVKESK. V was shortened by 5 bases and J by 2 bases, with 7 bases between the two germline ends. CDR3 length: 14 amino acids. The CDR3 region has the DNA TGTGCCAGCAGCGAGGAGACCTATAATTCACCCCTCCACTTT. This codes for CASSEETYNSPLHF. Full variable domain (outside the CDR3, taken from reference TRBV14 and TRBJ1-6): EAGVTQFPSHSVIEKGQTVTLRCDPISGHDNLYWYRRVMGKEIKFLLHFVKESKQDESGMPNNRFLAERTGGTYSTLKVQPAELEDSGVYFCASSEETYNSPLHFGNGTRLTVT.

The rearrangement links TRBV19 to TRBJ2-1, with no clear D. The length of the CDR3 is 17 residues. The germline V gene encodes CDR1 LNHDA and CDR2 SQIVND (reference sequence). V dropped 0 bases and J dropped 0 bases, with 12 bases sitting between them. The CDR3: CASSIEGSPLSYNEQFF. In DNA form, the CDR3 reads TGTGCCAGTAGTATAGAGGGCTCCCCCCTCTCCTACAATGAGCAGTTCTTC.

This chain uses TRBV7-2 with TRBJ2-3; D is possibly TRBD2 (6 bases). The CDR3 length is 16 residues. V dropped 1 base and J dropped 7 bases, with 18 bases sitting between them. Germline values: CDR1 SGHTA, CDR2 FQGNSA. The CDR3 region has the DNA TGTGCCAGCAGCTTAGGTTCGGGCCGGCGCGGGAATACGCAGTATTTT. This codes for CASSLGSGRRGNTQYF.

This rearrangement joins TRBV6-1 to TRBJ2-4; D call uncertain. Deletions cut 1 base from V and 1 base from J, with 8 bases between. The CDR3 is 15 amino acids. Germline V lookup: CDR1 MNHNS, CDR2 SASEGT. The CDR3 protein is CASSEVSHAKNIQYF. The CDR3 DNA follows: TGTGCCAGCAGTGAAGTAAGCCATGCCAAAAACATTCAGTACTTC.

This chain joins TRBV30 and TRBJ1-1; D call uncertain. The germline CDR1 and CDR2 sequences are GTSNPN and SVGIG (reference sequence). There are 12 residues in the CDR3. V was clipped by 0 bases and J by 1 base, with 3 bases between them. The chain's CDR3 is CAWSVRNTEAFF. Here the CDR3 DNA reads TGTGCCTGGAGTGTGAGGAACACTGAAGCTTTCTTT.

This chain uses TRBV11-3 with TRBJ2-1, with D possibly matching TRBD2 (5 bases). The CDR3 is made up of 14 amino acids. The germline V and J ends were trimmed by 4 bases and 5 bases, with 12 bases remaining between them. The germline CDR1 and CDR2 sequences are SGHNT and YENEEA. As DNA, the CDR3 is TGTGCCAGCAGCTCAAGCGGACGCGACAATGAGCAGTTCTTC. Its translation is CASSSSGRDNEQFF.

This clone was counted between two and nine times. The rearrangement uses TRBV28 and TRBJ2-5, with 13 bases identical to TRBD2. J was trimmed by 7 bases and V by 5 bases; bases with no gene match: 10. Germline CDR1 is MDHEN and CDR2 is SYDVKM. This CDR3 spans 16 amino acids. The CDR3 loop reads CASSTRTSGGFWTQYF. DNA of the CDR3: TGTGCCAGCAGTACCCGGACTAGCGGGGGCTTTTGGACCCAGTACTTC.

This chain uses TRBV19 with TRBJ2-5, with D possibly matching TRBD1 (5 bases). CDR1 and CDR2 from the germline V gene are LNHDA and SQIVND (reference sequence). Trimming removed 1 base at V and 2 bases at J, with 14 bases between. CDR3 length: 16 amino acids. DNA for the CDR3: TGTGCCAGTAGTATAGGTCGACAGATAAGACAAGAGACCCAGTACTTC. Its translation: CASSIGRQIRQETQYF.

This clone was recorded a few times. The chain couples TRBV11-1 to TRBJ1-6, with D perhaps matching TRBD1 (6 bases). CDR1 is SGHAT and CDR2 is FQDESV in the germline V gene (reference sequence). Trimming pared 5 bases from V and 7 bases from J, leaving 12 bases between. CDR3 size: 14 residues. CDR3 sequence: CASSPDRSNSPLHF. The CDR3 nucleotides are TGTGCCAGCAGCCCTGACAGGAGCAATTCACCCCTCCACTTT.

The chain carries TRBV7-9 and TRBJ2-1, with TRBD2 matching over 15 bases. Germline-derived CDR1 and CDR2 are SEHNR and FQNEAQ (reference sequence). V shed 5 bases, J shed 4 bases, and the junction held 6 bases outside the gene matches. CDR3 length equals 17 residues. CDR3 loop: CASSGRTSGRGYNEQFF. The DNA for the CDR3 is TGTGCCAGCAGCGGACGGACTAGCGGGAGGGGTTACAATGAGCAGTTCTTC.

The rearrangement uses TRBV18 and TRBJ2-7; TRBD1 aligns across 9 bases. This CDR3 contains 15 residues. V lost 0 bases to trimming and J lost 3 bases; unmatched junction nucleotides: 3. From germline, CDR1 is KGHSH and CDR2 LQKENI. CDR3 loop: CASSPPRTGVYEQYF. In nucleotides, the CDR3 is TGTGCCAGCTCACCACCGAGGACAGGGGTCTACGAGCAGTACTTC.

This chain joins TRBV25-1 and TRBJ2-3, with D tentatively TRBD2 (6 bases). With 1 base removed from V and 4 bases from J, the gap between germline ends came to 15 bases. Germline CDR1 is MGHDK and CDR2 is SYGVNS. This CDR3 spans 16 amino acids. CDR3 nucleotide sequence: TGTGCCAGCAGTGAATTTCGTCGGCGGGGCCCAGATACGCAGTATTTT. Amino acid sequence: CASSEFRRRGPDTQYF.

J is TRBJ2-3 and V is TRBV6-5; possible D gene TRBD2, 7 bases. This CDR3 comprises 13 residues. V was clipped by 6 bases and J by 2 bases, with 9 bases between them. The V gene's germline CDR1 is MNHEY and CDR2 SVGAGI. This chain's CDR3 is CASSRGATDTQYF. The CDR3 nucleotides read TGTGCCAGCAGCCGGGGGGCCACAGATACGCAGTATTTT.

The chain uses TRBV24-1 and TRBJ2-1; weak D call: TRBD2 (5 bases). CDR3 length: 17 amino acids. Trimming stripped 3 bases from V and 1 base from J, with 15 bases between. Germline V gives CDR1 KGHDR, CDR2 SFDVKD. The CDR3, as DNA: TGTGCCACCAGTGATCCGCCCGGGGTATTTTCCTACAATGAGCAGTTCTTC. It codes for CATSDPPGVFSYNEQFF.

This chain's CDR3 is CASKTVGVDTQYF. For the CDR3, the DNA is TGTGCCAGCAAGACTGTAGGGGTGGATACGCAGTATTTT. The chain joins TRBV6-5 to TRBJ2-3; D may be TRBD1 (5 bases). There are 13 residues in the CDR3. V was trimmed by 7 bases and J by 6 bases, leaving 14 bases between them. Germline CDR1 MNHEY, CDR2 SVGAGI.